These 14 T cell receptor beta chains were sequenced from one sample in a study of T cell responses to AZD1222 COVID-19 vaccine. The repertoire was sequenced with immunoSEQ multiplex PCR; TCRdb's copy has only in-frame clones and lacks some. Seen here are over 95,000 clones, 85% to 90% observed once, and the top ten hold less than 15%. Sample: peripheral blood, taken on day 0 of AZD1222 vaccination. These receptor sequences come from an adult in good health.

This chain links TRBV4-3 with TRBJ1-1, with D uncertain. This CDR3 is built from 14 residues. The V gene lost 0 bases and the J gene lost 0 bases, with 5 bases spanning the gap. Germline lookup yields CDR1 LGHNA and CDR2 YSLEER. The CDR3 nucleotides are TGCGCCAGCAGCCAAGACAGGTTGAACACTGAAGCTTTCTTT. Amino acid sequence: CASSQDRLNTEAFF.

This clone appeared many times. The same CDR3 arises from other DNA sequences in this sample as well. This chain links TRBV10-3 with TRBJ2-5, with 8 nucleotides matching TRBD1. Germline CDR1 is ENHRY and CDR2 is SYGVKD. This CDR3 has 14 residues. After removal of 6 bases from V and 5 bases from J, the junction contained 8 bases not matched to a gene. CDR3 in DNA: TGTGCCATCAGGATGGACAGGGTCGGCGAGACCCAGTACTTC. Residues: CAIRMDRVGETQYF.

V and J are TRBV5-1 and TRBJ2-6, with D perhaps TRBD2 (5 bases). Deletions cut 5 bases from V and 0 bases from J, with 9 bases between. From germline, CDR1 is SGHRS and CDR2 YFSETQ. The CDR3 consists of 15 residues. CDR3 DNA: TGCGCCAGCAGTGCGGGTGCCTCTGGGGCCAACGTCCTGACTTTC. Translating it yields CASSAGASGANVLTF. The full variable domain, in which reference TRBV5-1 and TRBJ2-6 provide the parts outside the CDR3, is KAGVTQTPRYLIKTRGQQVTLSCSPISGHRSVSWYQQTPGQGLQFLFEYFSETQRNKGNFPGRFSGRQFSNSRSEMNVSTLELGDSALYLCASSAGASGANVLTFGAGSRLTVL.

V usage is TRBV6-5 and J usage is TRBJ1-2; no firm D call. Germline CDR1 reads MNHEY; CDR2 reads SVGAGI. There are 15 residues in the CDR3. Trimming stripped 6 bases from V and 0 bases from J, with 14 bases between. In nucleotides, the CDR3 is TGTGCCAGCAGGATCCCAGCTTCAACTAACTATGGCTACACCTTC. Protein sequence: CASRIPASTNYGYTF.

The CDR3 loop reads CASSRGQFKQETQYF. In nucleotides, the CDR3 is TGTGCCAGCAGCCGGGGACAGTTTAAACAAGAGACCCAGTACTTC. This rearrangement joins TRBV6-2 or TRBV6-3 to TRBJ2-5, with TRBD1 matching 7 bases. V gave up 6 bases and J gave up 2 bases; unmatched junction bases: 9. This CDR3 region has 15 residues. Germline loops: CDR1 MNHEY, CDR2 SVGEGT.

This chain connects TRBV28 to TRBJ1-5; 9 nucleotides agree with TRBD1. CDR1 and CDR2 from the germline V gene are MDHEN and SYDVKM. CDR3 size: 12 residues. V gave up 6 bases and J gave up 12 bases; unmatched junction bases: 6. The CDR3 is CASRQRTGDQHF. In nucleotides, the CDR3 is TGTGCCAGCAGACAACGGACAGGGGACCAGCATTTT.

The rearrangement joins TRBV9 to TRBJ2-1; 14 positions match TRBD2. Germline CDR1 and CDR2: SGDLS and YYNGEE. The CDR3 is 16 amino acids. V lost 3 bases to trimming and J lost 7 bases; unmatched junction nucleotides: 6. CDR3 sequence: CASSARLAGGANEQFF. The CDR3, as DNA: TGTGCCAGCAGCGCCCGACTAGCGGGAGGGGCTAATGAGCAGTTCTTC.

This sequence joins TRBV28 and TRBJ2-7; 7 nucleotides align to TRBD1. J was trimmed by 6 bases and V by 3 bases; bases with no gene match: 17. Looked up from germline, CDR1 is MDHEN and CDR2 is SYDVKM. This CDR3 comprises 17 residues. CDR3 sequence: CASSFRDSYRPKGEQYF. The CDR3 bases are TGTGCCAGCAGTTTCCGGGACAGCTACCGCCCCAAGGGCGAGCAGTACTTC.

The J gene is TRBJ2-1, the V gene TRBV18; 7 nucleotides align to TRBD2. Germline V gene lookup returns CDR1 KGHSH and CDR2 LQKENI. The junction had 11 bases not matched to a gene; V was cut back by 6 bases and J by 15 bases. The CDR3 loop spans 12 amino acids. The DNA of the CDR3 is TGTGCCAGCTCCCAAGCGGAGGGAGGGAGGTTCTTC. As protein: CASSQAEGGRFF.

In regard to this clone: Other nucleotide sequences from this sample produce the same CDR3. The rearrangement uses TRBV14 and TRBJ1-4, with D unresolved. Trimming removed 0 bases from V and 5 bases from J, with 10 bases in between. The germline CDR1 and CDR2 sequences are SGHDN and FVKESK. This CDR3 is built from 15 residues. The CDR3 here is CASSQEGRGNEKLFF. The CDR3 coding sequence is TGTGCCAGCAGCCAAGAAGGGAGAGGGAATGAAAAACTGTTTTTT.

The CDR3 DNA reads TGTGCCAGCAGCCTGAGGGCGGGAGATGAGCAGTTCTTC. Encoded protein: CASSLRAGDEQFF. The chain combines TRBV3-1 (or the pseudogene TRBV3-2) with TRBJ2-1; 7 nucleotides match TRBD2. This CDR3 contains 13 residues. Germline values: CDR1 LGHDT, CDR2 YNNKEL (reference sequence). Trimming removed 4 bases from V and 8 bases from J; junction bases left unmatched: 5.

This chain uses TRBV11-2 with TRBJ2-7; D is unresolved. Trimming pared 5 bases from V and 0 bases from J, leaving 11 bases between. Germline CDR1 is SGHAT and CDR2 is FQNNGV. The CDR3 runs to 14 residues. The CDR3 here is CASSPISYSYEQYF. CDR3 nucleotides: TGTGCCAGCAGCCCGATAAGTTACTCCTACGAGCAGTACTTC.

V usage is TRBV15 and J usage is TRBJ1-5; no definite D call. The CDR3 is 14 amino acids. V was cut by 5 bases and J by 0 bases, with 8 bases left in between. Per germline, CDR1 LNHNV and CDR2 YYDKDF (reference sequence). The CDR3 DNA reads TGTGCCACCAGCCTCAGACTTAGCAATCAGCCCCAGCATTTT. This sequence encodes CATSLRLSNQPQHF.

V usage is TRBV15 and J usage is TRBJ2-1; 10 nucleotides align to TRBD1. Trimming took 1 base from V and 4 from J; bases not matched to a gene: 4. The CDR3 length is 16 residues. CDR1 is LNHNV and CDR2 is YYDKDF in the germline V gene (reference sequence). Here the CDR3 reads CATSRVGTGVYNEQFF. CDR3 coding DNA: TGTGCCACCAGCAGAGTTGGGACAGGGGTATACAATGAGCAGTTCTTC.